Below, one T cell receptor beta chain is given with its context. Germline loops: CDR1 DFQATT, CDR2 SNEGSKA (reference sequence). Trimming removed 8 bases from V and 4 bases from J, with 18 bases in between. The CDR3 spans 14 residues. Amplified TCR beta CDR3 regions derived from RNA transcripts. First-round RT-PCR targeting the TCR CDR3 was performed with the HTBI primer set. TCRdb passed the multiplex PCR reads through MiXCR, listing each CDR3 protein once. The table lists 530,000 or so distinct CDR3 sequences, 35% to 55% of them singletons, with around 7.7% in the top ten. This record belongs to a study of T cells in Graves' hyperthyroidism and ophthalmopathy.

V and J are TRBV20-1 and TRBJ2-1; D is perhaps TRBD1 or TRBD2 (5 bases each). Sequenced material: peripheral blood or thyroid tissue (not recorded which). This TCR was sampled from a woman younger than 30 with Graves' hyperthyroidism. The CDR3 sequence is CSPQQAGEYNEQFF. The DNA for the CDR3 is TGCAGTCCCCAACAGGCGGGCGAGTACAATGAGCAGTTCTTC.